This is a list of T cell receptor beta chains from one sample in a study of cytomegalovirus exposure and HLA in healthy donors. The repertoire was sequenced with immunoSEQ multiplex PCR; TCRdb's copy has only in-frame clones and lacks some. This table holds just under 150,000 clones, around 80% found once. Sequencing used PBMCs. Receptor source: a woman younger than 45 in good health and CMV-seronegative. CDR3s include the opening cysteine and the closing phenylalanine or tryptophan. A D gene is named only where the DNA matches it firmly. Clone size appears in some rows only: once, few, many, or a class for an expanded clone.

NA	NA	TRBV27	TRBJ2-3	TGTGCCAGCAGTTTATCGGGGTCACCAGCGGGTACGCAGTATTTT	CASSLSGSPAGTQYF
TRBD2	NA	TRBV19	TRBJ2-1	TGTGCCAGTACCCCCGGGGGGGAGTGGTACAATGAGCAGTTCTTC	CASTPGGEWYNEQFF
NA	NA	TRBV4-1	TRBJ2-1	TGCGCCAGCAGCCAACCCGGGTCCAACAATGAGCAGTTCTTC	CASSQPGSNNEQFF
TRBD1	NA	TRBV11-2	TRBJ2-5	TGTGCCAGCAGCGAACAGACAGGGGGGTGGGAGACCCAGTACTTC	CASSEQTGGWETQYF
NA	NA	TRBV19	TRBJ1-2	TGTGCCAGTAGTATAAGGAGGGATGGCTACACCTTC	CASSIRRDGYTF
NA	NA	TRBV5-1	TRBJ1-1	TGCGCCAGCAGCCCCAACGCGATGAGGAACACTGAAGCTTTCTTT	CASSPNAMRNTEAFF
NA	NA	TRBV15	TRBJ1-2	TGTGCCACCAGCTTTTCGACAGGTTCTGGCTACACCTTC	CATSFSTGSGYTF
NA	NA	TRBV6-5	TRBJ2-1	TGTGCCAGCAGTTATGGCAGCAGGAATGAGCAGTTCTTC	CASSYGSRNEQFF
NA	NA	TRBV7-6	TRBJ2-1	TGTGCCAGCAGCTTAGGGGCTTTGCGGGGACGCTACAATGAGCAGTTCTTC	CASSLGALRGRYNEQFF
NA	NA	TRBV28	TRBJ2-7	TGTGCCAGCAGTCCCCCCCGTGGAGTGGGCGGGTACGAGCAGTACTTC	CASSPPRGVGGYEQYF
NA	NA	TRBV11-2	TRBJ2-7	TGTGCCAGCAGCCCCCGACAGGCGAGCTCCTACGAGCAGTACTTC	CASSPRQASSYEQYF
TRBD2	NA	TRBV10-3	TRBJ2-1	TGTGCCATCAGTCCAGCGGGACTCTCGGGGCACAATGAGCAGTTCTTC	CAISPAGLSGHNEQFF
TRBD1	NA	TRBV5-1	TRBJ2-7	TGCGCCAGCAGCTTGGACAGGGGATCCTACGAGCAGTACTTC	CASSLDRGSYEQYF
TRBD1	NA	TRBV6-1	TRBJ2-5	TGTGCCAGCACTTCCGGACAGGGGAGAGGAGAGACCCAGTACTTC	CASTSGQGRGETQYF
NA	NA	TRBV19	TRBJ1-6	TGTGCCAGTAGTATATTCGATCCGGAGAATTCACCCCTCCACTTT	CASSIFDPENSPLHF
TRBD1	NA	TRBV25-1	TRBJ1-1	TGTGCCAGCAGTGAAACAGGGGGGACTGAAGCTTTCTTT	CASSETGGTEAFF
TRBD2	NA	TRBV7-2	TRBJ2-3	TGTGCCAGCAGCTTAGCGACTAGCGGAAGCACAGATACGCAGTATTTT	CASSLATSGSTDTQYF
NA	NA	TRBV9	TRBJ2-7	TGTGCCAGCAGCGTAGCTGGCAAAACCTACGAGCAGTACTTC	CASSVAGKTYEQYF
TRBD2	NA	TRBV7-3	TRBJ2-7	TGTGCCAGCAGCTCGGGACTAGCGGGAGACGAGCAGTACTTC	CASSSGLAGDEQYF
NA	few	TRBV6-6	TRBJ2-1	TGTGCCATCAACGCCGGGGGGCTGCAGTTCTTC	CAINAGGLQFF
NA	once	TRBV11-2	TRBJ2-1	TGTGCCAGCAGCTTAGCGCCAGGGGCCTACAATGAGCAGTTCTTC	CASSLAPGAYNEQFF
NA	few	TRBV4-1	TRBJ1-1	TGCGCCAGCAGCCGTAAGGGGGTGAACACTGAAGCTTTCTTT	CASSRKGVNTEAFF
NA	NA	TRBV4-1	TRBJ2-1	TGCGCCAGCAGTCGGACCCAACGGGAGTACAATGAGCAGTTCTTC	CASSRTQREYNEQFF
TRBD2	few	TRBV7-2	TRBJ2-7	TGTGCCAGCAGCTCTAGCGGGGGGCTCGCCGAGCAGTACTTC	CASSSSGGLAEQYF
NA	NA	TRBV27	TRBJ1-4	TGTGCCAGCAGCCGACAGCCCGCAATGAATGAAAAACTGTTTTTT	CASSRQPAMNEKLFF
NA	NA	TRBV4-1	TRBJ2-1	TGCGCCAGCAGCCAAATGGAGGGGCCTGGGAATGAGCAGTTCTTC	CASSQMEGPGNEQFF
TRBD2	NA	TRBV15	TRBJ2-1	TGTGCCACCAGCAGAGCTGGGACTAGCGGGAGTACTTACAATGAGCAGTTCTTC	CATSRAGTSGSTYNEQFF
NA	few	TRBV11-2	TRBJ1-5	TGTGCCAGCAGCTTCACTCCCAGGCAGCCCCAGCATTTT	CASSFTPRQPQHF